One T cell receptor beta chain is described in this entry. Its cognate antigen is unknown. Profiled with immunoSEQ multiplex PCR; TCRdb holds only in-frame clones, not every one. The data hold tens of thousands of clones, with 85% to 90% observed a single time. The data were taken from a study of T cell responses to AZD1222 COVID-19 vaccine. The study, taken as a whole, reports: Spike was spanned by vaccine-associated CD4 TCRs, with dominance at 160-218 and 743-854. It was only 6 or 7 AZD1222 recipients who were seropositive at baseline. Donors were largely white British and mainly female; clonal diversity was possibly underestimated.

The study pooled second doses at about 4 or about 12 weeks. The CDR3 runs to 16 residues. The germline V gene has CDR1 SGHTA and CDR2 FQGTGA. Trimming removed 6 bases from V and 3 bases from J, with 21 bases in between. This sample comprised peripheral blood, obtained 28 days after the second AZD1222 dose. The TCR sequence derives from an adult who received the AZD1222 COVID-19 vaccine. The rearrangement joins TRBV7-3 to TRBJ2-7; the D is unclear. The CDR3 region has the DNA TGTGCCAGCAGTCAACCTTGCTTCCCGAACTTCTACGAGCAGTACGTC. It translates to CASSQPCFPNFYEQYV.